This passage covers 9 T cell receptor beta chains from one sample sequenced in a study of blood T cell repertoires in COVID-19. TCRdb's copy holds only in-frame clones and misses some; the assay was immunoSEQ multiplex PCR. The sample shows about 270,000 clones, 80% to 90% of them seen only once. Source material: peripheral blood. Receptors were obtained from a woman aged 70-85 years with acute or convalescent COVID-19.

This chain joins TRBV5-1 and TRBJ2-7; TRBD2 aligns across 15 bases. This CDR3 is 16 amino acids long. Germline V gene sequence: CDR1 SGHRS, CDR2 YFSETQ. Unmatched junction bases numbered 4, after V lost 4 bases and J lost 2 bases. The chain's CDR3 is CASSTGLAGGAYEQYF. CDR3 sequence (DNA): TGCGCCAGCAGCACGGGACTAGCGGGGGGAGCCTACGAGCAGTACTTC.

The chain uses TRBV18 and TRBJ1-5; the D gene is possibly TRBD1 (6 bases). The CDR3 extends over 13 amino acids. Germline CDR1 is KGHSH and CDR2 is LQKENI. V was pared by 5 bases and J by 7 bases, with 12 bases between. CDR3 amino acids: CASSAGVSQPQHF. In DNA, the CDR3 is TGTGCCAGCTCAGCAGGGGTTAGCCAGCCCCAGCATTTT. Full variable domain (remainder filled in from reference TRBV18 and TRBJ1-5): NAGVMQNPRHLVRRRGQEARLRCSPMKGHSHVYWYRQLPEEGLKFMVYLQKENIIDESGMPKERFSAEFPKEGPSILRIQQVVRGDSAAYFCASSAGVSQPQHFGDGTRLSIL.

CDR3: CASSHLEGNTEAFF. The CDR3 DNA reads TGTGCCAGCAGCCATTTGGAGGGTAACACTGAAGCTTTCTTT. The genes are TRBV6-5 and TRBJ1-1; D remains unclear. The V end lost 6 bases, the J end lost 2 bases, and 13 bases lay between the germline ends. Germline CDR1 reads MNHEY; CDR2 reads SVGAGI. This CDR3 is built from 14 residues.

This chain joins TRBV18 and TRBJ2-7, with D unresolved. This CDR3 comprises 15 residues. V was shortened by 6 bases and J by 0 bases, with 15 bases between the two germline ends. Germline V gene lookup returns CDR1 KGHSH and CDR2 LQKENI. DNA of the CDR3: TGTGCCAGCTCGCCAGCCGGGTATAGCTCCTACGAGCAGTACTTC. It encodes CASSPAGYSSYEQYF.

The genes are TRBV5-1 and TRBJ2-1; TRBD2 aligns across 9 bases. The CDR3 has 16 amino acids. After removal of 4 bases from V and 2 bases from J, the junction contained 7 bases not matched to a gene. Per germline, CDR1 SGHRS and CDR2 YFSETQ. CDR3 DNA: TGCGCCAGCAGCCTTTTAGCGGGGGCAGCCTACAATGAGCAGTTCTTC. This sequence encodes CASSLLAGAAYNEQFF.

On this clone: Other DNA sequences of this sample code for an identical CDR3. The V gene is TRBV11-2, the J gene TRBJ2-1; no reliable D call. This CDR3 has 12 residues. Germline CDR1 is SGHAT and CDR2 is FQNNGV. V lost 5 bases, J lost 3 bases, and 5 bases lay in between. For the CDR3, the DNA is TGTGCCAGCAGCCCCAGCTACAATGAGCAGTTCTTC. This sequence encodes CASSPSYNEQFF.

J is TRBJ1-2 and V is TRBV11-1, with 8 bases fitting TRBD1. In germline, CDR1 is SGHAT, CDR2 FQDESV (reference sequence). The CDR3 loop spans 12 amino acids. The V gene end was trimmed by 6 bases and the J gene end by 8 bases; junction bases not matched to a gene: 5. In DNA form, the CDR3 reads TGTGCCAGCAGTTTGACAGGGGTCGGCTACACCTTC. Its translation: CASSLTGVGYTF.

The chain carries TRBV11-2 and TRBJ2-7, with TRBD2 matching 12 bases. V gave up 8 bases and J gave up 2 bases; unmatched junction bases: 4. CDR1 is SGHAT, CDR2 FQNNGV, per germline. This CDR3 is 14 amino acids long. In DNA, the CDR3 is TGTGCCAGCCGGGGACTAGCGGGCCCCTACGAGCAGTACTTC. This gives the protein CASRGLAGPYEQYF.

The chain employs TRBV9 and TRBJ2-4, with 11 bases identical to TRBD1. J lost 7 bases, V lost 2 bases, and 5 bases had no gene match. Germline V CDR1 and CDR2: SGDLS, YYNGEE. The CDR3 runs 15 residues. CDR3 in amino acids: CASSVGTGGSNIQYF. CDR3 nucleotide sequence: TGTGCCAGCAGCGTCGGGACAGGGGGATCTAACATTCAGTACTTC.